This TCR beta chain was profiled in a study of shared clonotypes between healthy human individuals. Findings and caveats of the study: Genetic and exposure-history diversity was limited by the small donor number.

Only a few counts were recorded for this clone. What it binds is unknown. Germline V gene lookup returns CDR1 LNHDA and CDR2 SQIVND (reference sequence). The CDR3 length is 15 residues. V lost 6 bases and J lost 3, with 17 bases in between. Authors' methods: Junction-only immunoSEQ sequences carried no quality scores, so filtering differed. Some clones are missing from TCRdb's copy, which holds only in-frame ones; the method was immunoSEQ multiplex PCR. The DNA was the basis for D and trimming; V, J and clone size are from that table. The table lists 400,000 to 500,000 clones, 75% to 85% of them singletons. Genomic DNA from unsorted samples was obtained from 70 million to 90 million PBMCs (per sample).

Input material: PBMCs. The chain has TRBV19 and TRBJ1-1, with D maybe TRBD1 (6 bases). This clonotype originated in a middle-aged woman in good health. Some clones in this sample may be carry-over from other donors' samples. This chain's CDR3 is CASRPRGGLDTEAFF. CDR3 in DNA: TGTGCCAGTAGACCAAGGGGGGGCTTGGACACTGAAGCTTTCTTT.